This T cell receptor beta chain was obtained from a study of blood T cell repertoires in COVID-19. Study as a whole: From T cells, B-cell-depleted T cells, or PBMCs came the material, which was cDNA or gDNA.

In the original analysis: Reference gene primer amplification yielded estimated nucleated cell counts. Repertoires were generated with immunoSEQ multiplex PCR, while TCRdb's copy carries only in-frame clones and drops some. The V and J calls and clone size are taken from that table; D and trimming were inferred from the DNA. The sample lists 97,000 or so clones, just over 90% occurring once. The CDR3 extends over 11 amino acids. The V end was cut by 4 bases, the J end by 6 bases, with 6 bases between. Germline values: CDR1 LNHNV, CDR2 YYDKDF (reference sequence). The clonotype comes from a man aged 55-75 years with acute or convalescent COVID-19. The V gene is TRBV15, the J gene TRBJ1-1; D ambiguous. Sequencing was performed on peripheral blood. The CDR3 region is CATSNSAEAFF. For the CDR3, the DNA is TGTGCCACCAGCAATAGCGCTGAAGCTTTCTTT.